This T cell receptor (beta chain) emerged from a study of blood T cell repertoires in COVID-19. At the level of the study: The United States, Italy and Spain provided the acute and convalescent COVID-19 samples. The cDNA or gDNA used as material had been derived from T cells, B-cell-depleted T cells, or PBMCs.

In the original analysis: The authors estimated nucleated cell counts from reference gene primer amplification. The table came from immunoSEQ multiplex PCR; TCRdb's copy has only in-frame clones and leaves some out. The V and J calls and clone size were taken over from that table, and D and trimming were inferred from the DNA. The sample lists 650,000 to 800,000 clones, around 90% occurring once. V was pared by 4 bases and J by 4 bases, with 4 bases of the junction left unmatched. Germline lookup yields CDR1 KGHDR and CDR2 SFDVKD. The CDR3 spans 15 residues. The TCR originated in a woman under 30 with acute or convalescent COVID-19. Sequencing input: peripheral blood. The chain uses TRBV24-1 and TRBJ2-1; 9 nucleotides agree with TRBD1. CDR3 coding DNA: TGTGCCACCAGTGACCAGGGACAGGGTTACAATGAGCAGTTCTTC. Residues: CATSDQGQGYNEQFF.